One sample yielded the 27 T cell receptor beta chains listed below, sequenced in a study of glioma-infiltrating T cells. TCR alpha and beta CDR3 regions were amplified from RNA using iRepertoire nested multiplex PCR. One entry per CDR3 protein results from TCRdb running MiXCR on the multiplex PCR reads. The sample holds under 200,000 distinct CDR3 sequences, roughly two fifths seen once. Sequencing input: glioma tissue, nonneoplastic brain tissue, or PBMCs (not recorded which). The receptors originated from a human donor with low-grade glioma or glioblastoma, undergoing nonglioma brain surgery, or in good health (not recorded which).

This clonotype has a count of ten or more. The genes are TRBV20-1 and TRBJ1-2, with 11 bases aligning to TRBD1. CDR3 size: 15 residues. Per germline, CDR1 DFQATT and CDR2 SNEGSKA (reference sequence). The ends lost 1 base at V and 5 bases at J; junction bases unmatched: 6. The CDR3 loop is CSARVRTGGGYGYTF. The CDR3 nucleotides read TGCAGTGCTAGAGTGAGGACAGGGGGCGGGTATGGCTACACCTTC.

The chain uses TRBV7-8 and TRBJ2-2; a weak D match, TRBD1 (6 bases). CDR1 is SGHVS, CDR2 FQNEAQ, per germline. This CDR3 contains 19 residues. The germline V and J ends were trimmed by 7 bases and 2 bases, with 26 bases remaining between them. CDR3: CASNQERGAWGPNTGELFF. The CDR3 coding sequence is TGTGCCAGCAATCAGGAGAGGGGAGCTTGGGGGCCAAACACCGGGGAGCTGTTTTTT.

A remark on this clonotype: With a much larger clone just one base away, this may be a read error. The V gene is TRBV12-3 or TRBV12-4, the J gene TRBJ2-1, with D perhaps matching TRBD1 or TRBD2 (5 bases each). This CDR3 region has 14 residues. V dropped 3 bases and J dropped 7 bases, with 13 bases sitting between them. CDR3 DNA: TGTGCCAGCAGTTTTGGGGGTAGGGAGAATGAGCAGTTCTTC. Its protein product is CASSFGGRENEQFF.

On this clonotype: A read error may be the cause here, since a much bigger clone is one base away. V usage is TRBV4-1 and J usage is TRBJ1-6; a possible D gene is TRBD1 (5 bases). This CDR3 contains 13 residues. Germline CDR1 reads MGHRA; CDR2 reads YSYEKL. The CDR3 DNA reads TGCACCAGCAGAAAACAGGAGAATTCACCCCTCCACTTT. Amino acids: CTSRKQENSPLHF.

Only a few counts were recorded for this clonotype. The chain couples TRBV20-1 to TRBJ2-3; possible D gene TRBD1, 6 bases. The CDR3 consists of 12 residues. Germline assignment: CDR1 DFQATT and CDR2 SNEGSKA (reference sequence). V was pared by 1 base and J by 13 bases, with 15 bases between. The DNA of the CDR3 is TGCAGTGCTAGAGTGGACAGCGTGACGAAGTATTTT. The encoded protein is CSARVDSVTKYF.

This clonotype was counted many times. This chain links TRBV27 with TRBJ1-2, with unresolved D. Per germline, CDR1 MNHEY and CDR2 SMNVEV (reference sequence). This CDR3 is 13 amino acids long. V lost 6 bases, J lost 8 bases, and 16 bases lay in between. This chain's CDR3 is CASRLGGVGGYTF. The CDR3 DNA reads TGTGCCAGCAGACTAGGCGGGGTAGGCGGCTACACCTTC.

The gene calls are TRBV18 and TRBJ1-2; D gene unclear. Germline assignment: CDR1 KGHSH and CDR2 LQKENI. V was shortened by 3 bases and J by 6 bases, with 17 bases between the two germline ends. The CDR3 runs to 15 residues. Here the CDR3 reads CASSPLGTPGDGYTF. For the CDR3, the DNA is TGTGCCAGCTCACCGCTGGGAACCCCCGGGGATGGCTACACCTTC.

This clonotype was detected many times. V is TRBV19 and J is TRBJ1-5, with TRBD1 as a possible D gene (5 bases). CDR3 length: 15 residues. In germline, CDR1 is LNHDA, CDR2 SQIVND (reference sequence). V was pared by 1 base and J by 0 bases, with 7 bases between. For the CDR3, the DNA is TGTGCCAGTAGTATAGTACAGGATAGCAATCAGCCCCAGCATTTT. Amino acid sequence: CASSIVQDSNQPQHF.

In DNA, the CDR3 is TGTGCCAGCAGCGTAGGAGGCGGGAGGAGCACAGATACGCAGTATTTT. This translates into CASSVGGGRSTDTQYF. J is TRBJ2-3 and V is TRBV9; 8 bases fit TRBD2. J lost 0 bases, V lost 0 bases, and 3 bases had no gene match. The CDR3 covers 16 residues. Germline values: CDR1 SGDLS, CDR2 YYNGEE.

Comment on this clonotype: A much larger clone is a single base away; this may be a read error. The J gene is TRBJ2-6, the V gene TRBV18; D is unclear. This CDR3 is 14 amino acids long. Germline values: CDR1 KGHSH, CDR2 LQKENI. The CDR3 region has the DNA TGTGACAGCTCCCGGTTTGAGCACATCAACGTCCTGACTTTC. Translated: CDSSRFEHINVLTF.

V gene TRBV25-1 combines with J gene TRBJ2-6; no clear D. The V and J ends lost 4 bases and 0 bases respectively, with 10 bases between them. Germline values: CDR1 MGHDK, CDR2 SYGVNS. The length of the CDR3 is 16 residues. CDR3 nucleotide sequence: TGTGCCAGCAGTGTGAGCACCTACTCTGGGGCCAACGTCCTGACTTTC. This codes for CASSVSTYSGANVLTF.

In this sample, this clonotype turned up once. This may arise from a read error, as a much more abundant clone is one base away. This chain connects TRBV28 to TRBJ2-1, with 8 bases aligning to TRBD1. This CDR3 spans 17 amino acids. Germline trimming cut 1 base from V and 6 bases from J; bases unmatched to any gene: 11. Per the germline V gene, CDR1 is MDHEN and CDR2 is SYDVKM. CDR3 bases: TGTGCCAGCAGTTTATTACAGGGGGGCAGCTGTGGCAATGAGCAGTTCTTC. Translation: CASSLLQGGSCGNEQFF.

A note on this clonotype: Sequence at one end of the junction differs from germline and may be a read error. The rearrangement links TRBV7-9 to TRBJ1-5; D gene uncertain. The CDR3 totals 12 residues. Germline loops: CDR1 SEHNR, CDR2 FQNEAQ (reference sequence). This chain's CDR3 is CASSLDNQPKHF. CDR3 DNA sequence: TGTGCCAGCAGCTTAGATAATCAGCCCAAGCATTTT.

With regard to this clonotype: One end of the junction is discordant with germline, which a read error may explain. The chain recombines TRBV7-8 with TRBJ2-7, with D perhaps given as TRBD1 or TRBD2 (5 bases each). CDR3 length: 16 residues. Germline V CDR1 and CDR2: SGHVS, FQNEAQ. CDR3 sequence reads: CAGSRNPLGTPAEQYF. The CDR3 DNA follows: TGTGCCGGCAGCCGAAACCCTTTAGGGACCCCGGCCGAGCAGTACTTC.

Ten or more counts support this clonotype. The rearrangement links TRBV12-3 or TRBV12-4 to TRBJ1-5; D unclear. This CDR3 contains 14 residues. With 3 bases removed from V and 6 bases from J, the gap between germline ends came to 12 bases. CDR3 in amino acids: CASSFSRLTQPQHF. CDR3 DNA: TGTGCCAGCAGTTTCAGCAGGTTAACTCAGCCCCAGCATTTT.

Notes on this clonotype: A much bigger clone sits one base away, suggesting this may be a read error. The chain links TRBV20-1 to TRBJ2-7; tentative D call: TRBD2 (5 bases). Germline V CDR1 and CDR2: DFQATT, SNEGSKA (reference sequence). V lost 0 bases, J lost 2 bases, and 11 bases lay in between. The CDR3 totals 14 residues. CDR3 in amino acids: CSARDPGKAYEQYF. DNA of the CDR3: TGCAGTGCTAGAGATCCCGGGAAAGCCTACGAGCAGTACTTC.

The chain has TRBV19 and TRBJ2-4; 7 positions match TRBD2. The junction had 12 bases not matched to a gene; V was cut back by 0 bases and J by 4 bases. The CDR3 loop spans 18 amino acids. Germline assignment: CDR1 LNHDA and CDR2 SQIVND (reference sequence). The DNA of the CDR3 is TGTGCCAGTAGTATAGACGATACTAGCGCGGGAAGAAAAAACATTCAGTACTTC. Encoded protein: CASSIDDTSAGRKNIQYF.

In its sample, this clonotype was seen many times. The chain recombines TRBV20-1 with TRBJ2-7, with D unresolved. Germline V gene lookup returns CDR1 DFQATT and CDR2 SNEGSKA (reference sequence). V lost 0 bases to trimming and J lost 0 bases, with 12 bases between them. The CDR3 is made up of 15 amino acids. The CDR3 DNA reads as TGCAGTGCTAGAGATCAGTGGGATTACTCCTACGAGCAGTACTTC. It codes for CSARDQWDYSYEQYF.

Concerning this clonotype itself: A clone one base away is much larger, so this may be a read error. CDR3 bases: TGCGCCAGCAGGCGGGACATCAATCAGCCCCAGCATTTT. Translating it yields CASRRDINQPQHF. The J gene is TRBJ1-5, the V gene TRBV5-1; D perhaps matches TRBD1 (6 bases). CDR3 length equals 13 residues. The germline V gene has CDR1 SGHRS and CDR2 YFSETQ. Trimming stripped 5 bases from V and 3 bases from J, with 9 bases between.

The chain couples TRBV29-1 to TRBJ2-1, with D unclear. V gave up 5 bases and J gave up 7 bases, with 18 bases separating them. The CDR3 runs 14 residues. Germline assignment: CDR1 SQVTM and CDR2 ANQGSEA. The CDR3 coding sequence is TGCAGCGTTTTTCGGTGGTCAGCAGGAAATGAGCAGTTCTTC. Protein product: CSVFRWSAGNEQFF.

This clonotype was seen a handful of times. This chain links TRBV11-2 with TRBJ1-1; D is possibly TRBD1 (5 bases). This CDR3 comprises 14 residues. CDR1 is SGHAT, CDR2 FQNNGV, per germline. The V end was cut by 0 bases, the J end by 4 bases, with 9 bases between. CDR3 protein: CASSLERGVTEAFF. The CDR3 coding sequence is TGTGCCAGCAGCTTAGAACGGGGCGTCACTGAAGCTTTCTTT.

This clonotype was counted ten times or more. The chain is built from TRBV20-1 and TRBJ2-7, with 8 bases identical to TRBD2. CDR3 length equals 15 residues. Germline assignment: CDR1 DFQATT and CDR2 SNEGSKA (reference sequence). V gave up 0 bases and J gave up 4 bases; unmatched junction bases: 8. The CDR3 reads CSARDGETSEYEQYF. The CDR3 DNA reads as TGCAGTGCTAGAGATGGTGAGACTAGCGAGTACGAGCAGTACTTC.

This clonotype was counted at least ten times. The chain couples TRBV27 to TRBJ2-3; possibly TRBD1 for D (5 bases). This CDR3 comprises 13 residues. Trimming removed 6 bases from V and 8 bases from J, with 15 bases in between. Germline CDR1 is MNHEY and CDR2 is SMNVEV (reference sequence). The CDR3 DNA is TGTGCCAGCAGAGGGGCAGGTCCCGGTACGCAGTATTTT. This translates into CASRGAGPGTQYF.

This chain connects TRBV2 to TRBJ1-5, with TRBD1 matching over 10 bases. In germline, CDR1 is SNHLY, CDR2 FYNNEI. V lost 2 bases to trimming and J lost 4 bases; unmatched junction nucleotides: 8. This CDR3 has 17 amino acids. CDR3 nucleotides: TGTGCCAGCAGTGAACGCAGGGGACAGGGGACGAATCAGCCCCAGCATTTT. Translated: CASSERRGQGTNQPQHF.

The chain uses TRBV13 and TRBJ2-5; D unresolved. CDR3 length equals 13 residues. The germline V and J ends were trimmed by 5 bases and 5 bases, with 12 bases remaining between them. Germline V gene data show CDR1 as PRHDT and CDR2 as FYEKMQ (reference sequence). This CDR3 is CASSQRVRETQYF. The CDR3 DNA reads TGTGCCAGCAGCCAACGCGTCAGGGAGACCCAGTACTTC.

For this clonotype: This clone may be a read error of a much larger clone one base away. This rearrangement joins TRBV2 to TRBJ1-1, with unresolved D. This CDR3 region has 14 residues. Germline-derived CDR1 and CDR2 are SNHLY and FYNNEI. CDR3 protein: CASSGHGRNSEAFF. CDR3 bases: TGTGCCAGCAGTGGGCATGGCAGGAACAGTGAAGCTTTCTTT.

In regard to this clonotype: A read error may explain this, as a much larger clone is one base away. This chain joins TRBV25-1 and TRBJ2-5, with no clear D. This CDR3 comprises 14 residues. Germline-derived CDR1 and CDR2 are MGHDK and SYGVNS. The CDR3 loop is CASSDTPGRENQYF. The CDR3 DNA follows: TGTGCCAGCAGTGACACCCCCGGACGAGAGAACCAGTACTTC.